This T cell receptor (beta chain) derives from a study of T cell repertoires in cytomegalovirus infection. Turning to the study itself: Both CMV infection and a matching HLA type were indicated by public TCR beta signatures.

CDR3 length: 15 amino acids. Between the trimmed V and J ends, which lost 4 bases and 3 bases, there was a span of 15 bases. Germline V gene lookup returns CDR1 MGHRA and CDR2 YSYEKL. This clonotype came up a few times. Its specificity is not known. Notes on the study in general: Adding up the frequency of public TCR beta families identified people who carried CMV plus the relevant HLA.

TCRdb re-called the reads with MiXCR, one entry per CDR3 protein. Of fewer than 1,000,000 distinct CDR3 sequences listed, around 30% are singletons. This sample comprised cultured CD8+ T cells from PBMCs, obtained from culture after CMV antigen stimulation. This receptor was taken from a human donor in good health (CMV status not recorded). Some clones in this sample may be carry-over from other donors' samples. V and J are TRBV4-1 and TRBJ1-1; D might be TRBD1 (5 bases). The CDR3 bases are TGCGCCAGCAGCCTCCTTTGGGCGGGGGACACTGAAGCTTTCTTT. It translates to CASSLLWAGDTEAFF.